This record concerns one T cell receptor (beta chain) sequence. No antigen is known for it. No clone much larger than this one lies a single base away; base qualities are absent. The CDR3 goes from the cysteine to the phenylalanine over 14 residues. CDR3 DNA only is kept here, 42 bases in frame from base 1. Sequences KGHDR (CDR1) and SFDVKD (CDR2) are obtained from the germline V gene. A distance of 15 bases separates the germline ends of V and J, which lose 5 bases and 8 bases respectively. This record belongs to a study of T cells after yellow fever vaccination (dated by TCRdb to about 2019). For context, the study as a whole: Libraries from fractions with low cell numbers were prepared with the SMART-Seq v4 Ultra Low Input RNA kit. Bulk TCR alpha and beta repertoires were sequenced longitudinally to track T-cell clones before and after primary and booster YFV17D yellow fever vaccination. The cohort comprised two healthy male donors, one aged 18 to 30 and one aged 30 to 40 years. Blood was drawn at multiple timepoints before and after primary and secondary immunization, with bulk PBMC replicates and cell subsets isolated. The paper as a whole reports these results and caveats: The study included only a couple of donors, which limits how far the findings can be generalized. Compared with the primary T-cell response, the secondary T-cell response was weaker but faster, peaking on day 5 rather than day 15. A small fraction of clonotypes appeared in both the CD4 and CD8 compartments, likely as a result of convergent recombination. Computational filtering was required because FACS-sorted repertoires could contain abundant contaminating clonotypes from the bulk population. Most clones expanded after primary vaccination were re-detected after the booster (almost 98% of CD4 and about 88% of CD8), suggesting broad memory maintenance.

TCR cDNA was synthesized by 5'RACE template switching, through which a universal primer site and unique molecular identifiers were introduced. cDNA synthesis was primed from both the TCR alpha and TCR beta constant segments. Library amplification involved two PCR steps, and the second step added sample barcodes and sequencing adapters. Sequencing of libraries was done on Illumina HiSeq 2500 (2x100 bp) or NovaSeq (2x150 bp). The authors' analysis ran thus. MIGEC was used to demultiplex reads and collapse the reads into UMI consensus sequences, and MiXCR was used for V(D)J alignment. Clonotypes responding to the vaccine were identified with edgeR on replicate PBMC samples, with the criteria of FDR below 0.01 and a log2 fold change above 5 up to day 15. Each bulk clonotype received a CD4 or CD8 identity based on whether the sequenced CD4 or CD8 repertoire contained that clonotype at higher abundance. The public reads were reanalyzed by TCRdb: fastp trimming at Q25, MiXCR alignment, in-frame beta chains only. Duplicate CDR3 protein sequences are folded into a single record with the most common DNA and genes. These V and J calls derive from TCRdb rather than the authors' analysis. Counted in this sample were more than 300,000 distinct CDR3 sequences; about 6.6% of them appeared once. The top ten constitute 15% to 20% of the sample.

The intended sense of this specimen's treatment or condition label: live attenuated yellow fever vaccine strain. At every blood-draw timepoint, two biological replicates of bulk PBMCs were collected. PBMCs were isolated from peripheral blood using a standard Ficoll-Paque protocol. RNA was extracted with TriZol from bulk PBMCs, CD4 and CD8 fractions, and dextramer-positive and dextramer-negative fractions. The TCR originated in a man aged 18-30 years who received the YFV17D yellow fever vaccine. This sample comprised PBMCs, obtained roughly 47 days after the first yellow fever vaccination. Here the chain combines TRBV24-1 and TRBJ2-1; no confident D gene assignment can be made. The CDR3 sequence is CATSVGGPFDEQFF. The nucleotide sequence reads TGTGCCACCAGTGTAGGCGGCCCTTTCGATGAGCAGTTCTTC.